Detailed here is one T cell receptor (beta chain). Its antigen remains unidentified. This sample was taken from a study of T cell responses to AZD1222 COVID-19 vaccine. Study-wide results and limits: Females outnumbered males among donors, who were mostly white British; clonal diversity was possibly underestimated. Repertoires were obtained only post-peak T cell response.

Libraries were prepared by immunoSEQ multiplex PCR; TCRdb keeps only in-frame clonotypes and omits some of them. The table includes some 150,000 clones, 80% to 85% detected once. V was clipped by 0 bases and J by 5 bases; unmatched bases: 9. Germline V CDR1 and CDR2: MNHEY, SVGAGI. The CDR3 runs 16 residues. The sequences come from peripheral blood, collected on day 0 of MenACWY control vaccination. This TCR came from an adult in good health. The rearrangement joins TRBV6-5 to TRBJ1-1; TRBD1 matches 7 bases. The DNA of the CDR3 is TGTGCCAGCAGTTACTCGAGAACAGGGGAGGGGACTGAAGCTTTCTTT. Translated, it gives CASSYSRTGEGTEAFF.